These T cell receptor beta chains were read from a single sample in a study of blood T cells in healthy people across ages. TCRdb reprocessed the 5' RACE reads with MiXCR, giving one entry per CDR3 protein. In the table there are 1.5 million or so distinct CDR3 sequences, roughly two fifths of which are singletons. The sample was blood. Receptors were obtained from a woman younger than 35 in good health. Both conserved end residues are part of each CDR3. A D gene is named only where the DNA matches it firmly. A clone size is listed for some rows: how often the clone was seen (once, few, many), or a class if it is expanded.

v_call	clone_size	d_call	j_call	cdr3_aa	cdr3_nt
TRBV12-3/TRBV12-4	-	-	TRBJ2-5	CASSLTGDGETQYF	TGTGCCAGCAGTTTGACGGGTGACGGAGAGACCCAGTACTTC
TRBV18	-	-	TRBJ1-6	CASSPIGKNSPLHF	TGTGCCAGCTCACCAATAGGGAAGAATTCACCCCTCCACTTT
TRBV28	-	TRBD2	TRBJ2-7	CASSSVAGRSYNEQYF	TGTGCCAGCAGTTCTGTAGCGGGAAGGTCCTACAATGAGCAGTACTTC
TRBV6-1	few	-	TRBJ2-3	CASSDPAIGTDTQYF	TGTGCCAGCAGTGACCCAGCTATTGGAACAGATACGCAGTATTTT
TRBV7-2	-	TRBD2	TRBJ2-1	CASTLGGSGGYNEQFF	TGTGCCAGCACCCTCGGTGGTAGCGGGGGCTACAATGAGCAGTTCTTC
TRBV6-2/TRBV6-3	-	-	TRBJ1-5	CASSSTGTSTIQPQHF	TGTGCCAGCAGTTCAACAGGGACCTCGACGATTCAGCCCCAGCATTTT
TRBV12-3/TRBV12-4	few	-	TRBJ1-1	CASSPGGYATEAFF	TGTGCCAGCAGCCCGGGTGGCTATGCCACTGAAGCTTTCTTT
TRBV20-1	-	-	TRBJ1-6	CSATSLRGFYSPLHF	TGCAGTGCAACATCCCTCCGGGGGTTTTATTCACCCCTCCACTTT
TRBV12-3/TRBV12-4	few	-	TRBJ2-7	CASSAENSWDQYF	TGTGCCAGCAGCGCAGAGAATAGCTGGGACCAGTACTTC
TRBV28	-	TRBD1	TRBJ1-5	CASSFLGQGINQPQHF	TGTGCCAGCAGTTTTCTTGGACAGGGGATCAATCAGCCCCAGCATTTT
TRBV20-1	-	TRBD2	TRBJ2-5	CSAPTSAQETQYF	TGCAGTGCTCCGACTAGCGCTCAAGAGACCCAGTACTTC
TRBV28	-	-	TRBJ2-1	CASSFRGLEFPTYNEQFF	TGTGCCAGCAGTTTCCGGGGCTTAGAGTTCCCGACCTACAATGAGCAGTTCTTC
TRBV5-1	few	-	TRBJ2-7	CASSLYRETPYEQYF	TGCGCCAGCAGCTTGTACAGGGAGACCCCTTACGAGCAGTACTTC
TRBV4-1	many	-	TRBJ2-7	CASSDANQYYEQYF	TGCGCCAGCAGCGACGCTAACCAATACTACGAGCAGTACTTC
TRBV7-2	few	TRBD2	TRBJ2-4	CASSPPGTSGKNIQYF	TGTGCCAGCAGCCCTCCCGGGACTAGCGGCAAAAACATTCAGTACTTC
TRBV4-2	-	-	TRBJ2-3	CASSRGGGEGGTDTQYF	TGTGCCAGCAGTAGAGGTGGCGGGGAAGGGGGCACAGATACGCAGTATTTT
TRBV7-2	-	TRBD2	TRBJ2-3	CASSKGTSGSSTDTQYF	TGTGCCAGCAGCAAAGGGACTAGCGGATCTAGCACAGATACGCAGTATTTT
TRBV27	few	-	TRBJ2-1	CASSLLGGGGNEQFF	TGTGCCAGCAGCCTCCTAGGAGGGGGGGGGAATGAGCAGTTCTTC
TRBV7-2	-	TRBD1	TRBJ1-1	CASSFTGAGNTEAFF	TGTGCCAGCAGTTTTACAGGGGCGGGTAACACTGAAGCTTTCTTT
TRBV29-1	many	-	TRBJ2-3	CSVVGVLTDTQYF	TGCAGCGTTGTTGGGGTCCTCACAGATACGCAGTATTTT
TRBV4-3	-	-	TRBJ1-4	CASSQEPGPRELFF	TGCGCCAGCAGCCAAGAACCGGGTCCGAGGGAACTGTTTTTT
TRBV29-1	-	-	TRBJ1-6	CSVELGGRSPLHF	TGCAGCGTTGAGCTTGGGGGCCGTTCACCCCTCCACTTT
TRBV29-1	many	-	TRBJ2-7	CSVLGAYEQYF	TGCAGCGTTCTTGGGGCCTACGAGCAGTACTTC
TRBV6-1	-	-	TRBJ1-4	CASATGTTNEKLFF	TGTGCCAGCGCAACAGGCACAACTAATGAAAAACTGTTTTTT
TRBV5-1	-	TRBD2	TRBJ2-7	CASSGGGDPYEQYF	TGCGCCAGCAGCGGGGGGGGAGATCCCTACGAGCAGTACTTC
TRBV20-1	-	TRBD2	TRBJ2-7	CSASKRGGLEQYF	TGCAGTGCTAGTAAGCGGGGGGGCCTCGAGCAGTACTTC
TRBV6-5	once	-	TRBJ1-1	CASISTGGLTEAFF	TGTGCCAGCATATCCACGGGGGGACTCACTGAAGCTTTCTTT
TRBV6-5	few	-	TRBJ1-2	CASSYSEYDGYTF	TGTGCCAGCAGTTACTCAGAGTATGATGGCTACACCTTC
TRBV29-1	-	TRBD2	TRBJ2-7	CSVERGPSYNEQYF	TGCAGCGTCGAGCGGGGACCCTCCTACAATGAGCAGTACTTC
TRBV4-3	-	TRBD2	TRBJ2-7	CASSQRLAGSPNEQYF	TGCGCCAGCAGCCAACGACTAGCGGGTTCCCCCAATGAGCAGTACTTC
TRBV7-9	-	-	TRBJ1-2	CASSLNWAEPNYGYTF	TGTGCCAGCAGCTTAAATTGGGCAGAACCCAACTATGGCTACACCTTC
TRBV7-2	-	TRBD1	TRBJ1-3	CASSFGRGQSGNTIYF	TGTGCCAGCAGCTTTGGCAGGGGGCAATCAGGAAACACCATATATTTT
TRBV13	once	-	TRBJ2-3	CASSSGTQRYTQYF	TGTGCCAGCAGCTCTGGGACTCAGCGGTATACGCAGTATTTT
TRBV25-1	-	-	TRBJ2-7	CASSEIGSGCEQYF	TGTGCCAGCAGTGAGATAGGTAGTGGGTGCGAGCAGTACTTC
TRBV11-2	few	-	TRBJ1-2	CASSLDHNYGYTF	TGTGCCAGCAGCTTGGATCATAACTATGGCTACACCTTC
TRBV6-6	-	-	TRBJ2-7	CASSYALDEQYF	TGTGCCAGCAGTTACGCCCTGGACGAGCAGTACTTC
TRBV5-1	-	TRBD1	TRBJ1-2	CASSLGTADGYTF	TGCGCCAGCAGCCTAGGGACAGCAGATGGCTACACCTTC
TRBV10-3	few	-	TRBJ2-7	CAISEGGGPYEQYF	TGTGCCATCAGTGAAGGGGGGGGCCCCTACGAGCAGTACTTC
TRBV7-8	few	TRBD1	TRBJ2-7	CARGQGGIYEQYF	TGTGCCAGGGGACAGGGGGGGATCTACGAGCAGTACTTC
TRBV6-5	-	-	TRBJ1-1	CASNDPDTEAFF	TGTGCCAGCAACGACCCGGACACTGAAGCTTTCTTT
TRBV12-3/TRBV12-4	few	TRBD2	TRBJ2-1	CASSNRVTSGGAYEQFF	TGTGCCAGCAGTAACCGGGTAACTAGCGGGGGGGCCTATGAGCAGTTCTTC
TRBV6-5	few	-	TRBJ2-1	CACSYSTPSTNEQFF	TGTGCCTGCAGTTACTCGACACCGTCTACGAATGAGCAGTTCTTC
TRBV18	-	TRBD1	TRBJ2-5	CASSPQLDRSGETQYF	TGTGCCAGCTCACCACAATTGGACAGGTCGGGGGAGACCCAGTACTTC
TRBV20-1	few	-	TRBJ2-7	CSAPVLGYGEQYF	TGCAGTGCTCCCGTCCTGGGCTACGGCGAGCAGTACTTC
TRBV6-5	few	-	TRBJ2-4	CASSYRQDGEQYF	TGTGCCAGCAGTTACCGACAGGACGGGGAGCAGTACTTC
TRBV4-3	-	TRBD2	TRBJ2-2	CASSENGGSRIGELFF	TGCGCCAGCAGCGAAAACGGCGGGAGTAGAATCGGGGAGCTGTTTTTT
TRBV4-1	-	-	TRBJ2-1	CASSQSYREGEQFF	TGCGCCAGCAGCCAATCCTACCGAGAGGGCGAGCAGTTCTTC
TRBV20-1	-	-	TRBJ2-1	CSARESVADHREQFF	TGCAGTGCTAGAGAAAGCGTGGCAGATCATCGTGAGCAGTTCTTC
TRBV10-3	medium-sized	TRBD1	TRBJ2-3	CAISEEPGQGTDTQYF	TGTGCCATCAGTGAGGAGCCGGGACAGGGAACAGATACGCAGTATTTT
TRBV15	few	TRBD2	TRBJ2-1	CATSRVSGENRNEQFF	TGTGCCACCAGCAGAGTTAGCGGGGAAAACAGAAATGAGCAGTTCTTC
TRBV25-1	-	-	TRBJ2-1	CASSGGLAWGPPSYEQFF	TGTGCCAGCAGTGGGGGACTGGCCTGGGGACCCCCCTCGTATGAGCAGTTCTTC
TRBV4-2	-	-	TRBJ2-2	CASSQGDSGELFF	TGTGCCAGCAGCCAAGGTGATAGCGGGGAGCTGTTTTTT
TRBV5-1	-	-	TRBJ2-1	CASSPQVLRSDEQFF	TGCGCCAGCAGCCCGCAAGTACTACGGTCAGATGAGCAGTTCTTC
TRBV11-2	-	TRBD1	TRBJ2-7	CASSYTLAGTGNYEQYF	TGTGCCAGCAGCTATACTCTTGCCGGGACAGGGAACTACGAGCAGTACTTC
TRBV10-2	-	-	TRBJ2-5	CASSIGLETQYF	TGCGCCAGCTCGATAGGTTTAGAGACCCAGTACTTC
TRBV27	-	-	TRBJ2-7	CTSSLLSGPAIYEQYF	TGTACCAGCAGTTTATTATCCGGGCCCGCAATTTACGAGCAGTACTTC
TRBV4-1	few	-	TRBJ1-1	CASSQPGRRNTEAFF	TGCGCCAGCAGCCAACCGGGACGCCGGAACACTGAAGCTTTCTTT
TRBV20-1	many	TRBD2	TRBJ2-4	CSARDLAGGLNIQYF	TGCAGTGCTAGAGATTTAGCGGGAGGCCTAAACATTCAGTACTTC
TRBV2	-	-	TRBJ2-5	CASSGGASEQYF	TGTGCCAGCAGTGGGGGGGCAAGTGAGCAGTACTTC
TRBV29-1	few	TRBD1	TRBJ1-1	CSVLQGTGTEAFF	TGCAGCGTATTACAGGGGACGGGGACTGAAGCTTTCTTT